The clone carrying this T cell receptor (beta chain) has ten or more counts. Its antigen is not known. Molecular barcoding with unique molecular identifiers was used for the TCRbeta library. MiXCR, run by TCRdb on the PCR reads, gives a single entry per CDR3 protein. The sample has about 300,000 distinct CDR3 sequences, approximately 7.3% seen once. The CDR3 has 13 residues. Trimming stripped 5 bases from V and 2 bases from J, with 10 bases between. Germline loops: CDR1 DFQATT, CDR2 SNEGSKA (reference sequence). The data belong to a study of T-cell reconstitution after alpha-beta-depleted transplantation in children. General study points: The origin of alpha-beta T cells about two months after transplant was reportedly several hundred expanded graft clones. T cells produced anew were the main source of T-cell counts and diversity one year after transplant.

The chain employs TRBV20-1 and TRBJ1-5; no reliable D call. This sample comprised peripheral blood, obtained 360 days after TCRalphabeta/CD19-depleted stem cell transplant. This TCR came from a female patient between 2 and 15 years old who had a stem cell transplant for Fanconi anemia, so the T cells may come from the graft donor. The CDR3 protein is CSAPTSGNQPQHF. The CDR3 nucleotides are TGCAGTGCTCCAACTAGTGGCAATCAGCCCCAGCATTTT.